This T cell receptor beta chain was recorded in a study of blood T cell repertoires in COVID-19. Study information: The United States, Italy and Spain provided the acute and convalescent COVID-19 samples.

In its sample, this clone was seen a few times. The V gene end was trimmed by 0 bases and the J gene end by 3 bases; junction bases not matched to a gene: 6. This CDR3 is built from 16 residues. Germline CDR1 is SGHRS and CDR2 is YFSETQ. Here immunoSEQ multiplex PCR was the method, and the copy in TCRdb shows in-frame clones only, minus some. Of about 140,000 clones detected, nearly 80% appear once; the ten largest clones hold 2.5% to 3%. Sequencing was performed on PBMCs or T cells enriched from blood (not recorded which). The chain joins TRBV5-1 to TRBJ1-1, with 9 bases matching TRBD1. The sequence was collected from a woman aged 45-65 years who had recovered from COVID-19. CDR3 region: CASSLGTGGAYTEAFF. The CDR3 bases are TGCGCCAGCAGCTTGGGCACAGGGGGCGCCTACACTGAAGCTTTCTTT.